This TCR beta chain appears in the sequencing data of a study of shared clonotypes between healthy human individuals. Study observations and caveats: With a few donors compared, 4.5% to 6.5% of naive CD4 clonotypes were shared.

A word on this clone: What it recognizes is unknown.

Sequencing used immunoSEQ multiplex PCR; TCRdb keeps in-frame clones, though not all of them. The sample has roughly 2 million clones; approximately 95% are singletons. This CDR3 has 14 residues. The sequencing input was naive CD4+ T cells sorted from blood. Subset of the sample: CD45RA+ positively selected. The V and J genes are TRBV21-1 and TRBJ2-7. TRBV21-1 corresponds to a pseudogene. This TCR came from a man between 18 and 35 years old in good health. This chain's CDR3 is CASSPGRSPYEQYF. The CDR3 bases are TGTGCCAGCAGCCCGGGCAGGTCGCCCTACGAGCAGTACTTC.